These 27 T cell receptor beta chains originate from one sample sequenced in a study of blood T cell repertoires in COVID-19 (dated by TCRdb to the early 2020s). The library came from the immunoSEQ multiplex PCR assay. Sourced from immuneACCESS, this table was stored by TCRdb with only in-frame sequences that have V and J called. A share of the clones is absent; for the studies checked, an unresolved V gene accounts for under half, and the remainder has no known explanation. For this sample the table gives under 130,000 clones, of which about 90% were detected only once. The ten largest clonotypes hold around 6.2% of the sample. Specimen: peripheral blood. The receptors were sampled from a human donor in a cohort sampled during active COVID-19.

This clone was observed a few times. The rearrangement links TRBV6-2 or TRBV6-3 to TRBJ2-5; 7 nucleotides line up with TRBD2. V lost 6 bases and J lost 3; bases outside the gene matches: 10. CDR1 MNHEY and CDR2 SVGEGT come from the germline V gene. CDR3 size: 15 residues. The CDR3 bases are TGTGCCAGCAGCCAGCTAAGCGGGGCCGAAGAGACCCAGTACTTC. Translation: CASSQLSGAEETQYF.

As concerns this clone: A junction end diverges from the germline sequence, so it may reflect a read error. The chain links TRBV28 to TRBJ1-1; 10 bases align to TRBD1. The V gene's germline CDR1 is MDHEN and CDR2 SYDVKM. This CDR3 region has 13 residues. CDR3 in DNA: TGTGCCAGCAGCCCGACAGGGGGCCTTGGGGTAGGGTTT. This translates into CASSPTGGLGVGF. The full variable domain, rest sourced from reference TRBV28 and TRBJ1-1, is DVKVTQSSRYLVKRTGEKVFLECVQDMDHENMFWYRQDPGLGLRLIYFSYDVKMKEKGDIPEGYSVSREKKERFSLILESASTNQTSMYLCASSPTGGLGVGFGQGTRLTVV.

The chain employs TRBV27 and TRBJ2-1; D call uncertain. The CDR3 length is 12 residues. The germline V gene encodes CDR1 MNHEY and CDR2 SMNVEV (reference sequence). Trimming took off 6 bases at V and 4 bases at J, with 7 bases between the two ends. Here the CDR3 reads CASSDGYNEQFF. CDR3 coding DNA: TGTGCCAGCAGCGACGGGTACAATGAGCAGTTCTTC.

This clone was seen ten or more times. V and J are TRBV2 and TRBJ2-5; the match to TRBD1 covers 8 bases. CDR1 is SNHLY and CDR2 is FYNNEI in the germline V gene. The CDR3 is made up of 17 amino acids. Germline trimming cut 2 bases from V and 5 bases from J; bases unmatched to any gene: 13. CDR3 residues: CASSESRGRVVGETQYF. For the CDR3, the DNA is TGTGCCAGCAGTGAAAGCAGGGGGCGCGTTGTTGGGGAGACCCAGTACTTC. The full variable domain, its missing parts supplied by reference TRBV2 and TRBJ2-5, is EPEVTQTPSHQVTQMGQEVILRCVPISNHLYFYWYRQILGQKVEFLVSFYNNEISEKSEIFDDQFSVERPDGSNFTLKIRSTKLEDSAMYFCASSESRGRVVGETQYFGPGTRLLVL.

This chain joins TRBV14 and TRBJ2-1; D may be TRBD1 (7 bases). Germline values: CDR1 SGHDN, CDR2 FVKESK. The CDR3 runs to 13 residues. V was clipped by 5 bases and J by 9 bases, with 14 bases between them. The CDR3 protein is CASSTYRGGEQFF. DNA for the CDR3: TGTGCCAGCAGCACTTACAGGGGAGGTGAGCAGTTCTTC.

The chain couples TRBV7-6 to TRBJ2-3; 11 positions agree with TRBD2. Losses at the gene ends were 6 bases for V and 1 base for J; bases not matched to a gene: 9. Germline lookup yields CDR1 SGHVS and CDR2 FNYEAQ. The CDR3 extends over 17 amino acids. As DNA, the CDR3 is TGTGCCAGCAGACAGAGTAGCGGGGGGGCCGGCACAGATACGCAGTATTTT. This translates into CASRQSSGGAGTDTQYF.

The chain uses TRBV20-1 and TRBJ2-1; D is ambiguous. Trimming cost V 6 bases and J 8 bases, with 20 bases left between them. The CDR3 runs 14 residues. Germline loops: CDR1 DFQATT, CDR2 SNEGSKA (reference sequence). The CDR3 loop is CSASRLRILDEQFF. The CDR3 DNA reads TGCAGTGCCAGTAGACTGAGAATACTGGATGAGCAGTTCTTC.

This clone was seen more than once but under ten times. The J gene is TRBJ2-7, the V gene TRBV2, with D unclear. The germline V and J ends were trimmed by 7 bases and 2 bases, with 15 bases remaining between them. Germline CDR1 SNHLY, CDR2 FYNNEI. This CDR3 contains 14 residues. CDR3 coding DNA: TGTGCCAGCATTGAGGAGACTGGCCCCTACGAGCAGTACTTC. Residues: CASIEETGPYEQYF.

This chain joins TRBV12-3 or TRBV12-4 and TRBJ2-5, with D possibly matching TRBD1 (6 bases). The CDR3 runs to 12 residues. The V end lost 8 bases, the J end lost 4 bases, and 11 bases lay between the germline ends. DNA for the CDR3: TGTGCCAGCGGACAGAGGGGAGAGACCCAGTACTTC. It translates to CASGQRGETQYF.

The J gene is TRBJ2-2, the V gene TRBV11-2, with TRBD1 identical over 7 bases. CDR1 is SGHAT, CDR2 FQNNGV, per germline. The length of the CDR3 is 17 residues. V lost 2 bases to trimming and J lost 4 bases; unmatched junction nucleotides: 10. The CDR3 protein is CASSLRTLRGLTGELFF. The CDR3 nucleotides read TGTGCCAGCAGCTTACGAACGCTGAGGGGGCTCACCGGGGAGCTGTTTTTT.

The chain couples TRBV27 to TRBJ1-6; no clear D. This CDR3 spans 15 amino acids. V gave up 0 bases and J gave up 3 bases, with 6 bases separating them. The germline V gene has CDR1 MNHEY and CDR2 SMNVEV (reference sequence). The CDR3 reads CASSLSAGYNSPLHF. DNA of the CDR3: TGTGCCAGCAGTTTATCGGCGGGCTATAATTCACCCCTCCACTTT.

The chain has TRBV6-5 and TRBJ2-7; the match to TRBD1 covers 9 bases. The J segment lost 1 base and the V segment lost 2 bases, leaving 6 bases of the junction unmatched. CDR3 size: 16 residues. CDR1 and CDR2 (germline): MNHEY, SVGAGI. CDR3 DNA: TGTGCCAGCAGTTACACCGGGACAGGGAAATCCTACGAGCAGTACTTC. It codes for CASSYTGTGKSYEQYF.

This clone appeared once. V and J are TRBV25-1 and TRBJ2-3; D may be TRBD2 (6 bases). The CDR3 covers 15 residues. Germline values: CDR1 MGHDK, CDR2 SYGVNS. V was trimmed by 1 base and J by 3 bases, leaving 11 bases between them. CDR3 DNA sequence: TGTGCCAGCAGTGAATCGGGACTGACTACAGATACGCAGTATTTT. The encoded protein is CASSESGLTTDTQYF. Filled out from reference TRBV25-1 and TRBJ2-3, the complete variable domain reads EADIYQTPRYLVIGTGKKITLECSQTMGHDKMYWYQQDPGMELHLIHYSYGVNSTEKGDLSSESTVSRIRTEHFPLTLESARPSHTSQYLCASSESGLTTDTQYFGPGTRLTVL.

The rearrangement links TRBV7-3 to TRBJ1-5; perhaps TRBD1 as D (6 bases). V was trimmed by 5 bases and J by 1 base, leaving 6 bases between them. Germline CDR1 and CDR2: SGHTA and FQGTGA. This CDR3 is 13 amino acids long. The CDR3 nucleotides are TGTGCCAGCAGCAGGGGGAGCAATCAGCCCCAGCATTTT. Its translation is CASSRGSNQPQHF.

The chain is built from TRBV4-1 and TRBJ1-2, with TRBD1 matching 8 bases. The germline V gene encodes CDR1 MGHRA and CDR2 YSYEKL. This CDR3 region has 14 residues. The junction had 7 bases not matched to a gene; V was cut back by 4 bases and J by 6 bases. As DNA, the CDR3 is TGCGCCAGCAGCCCACCCGACAGGGGCCATGGCTACACCTTC. Its protein is CASSPPDRGHGYTF.

Only a few counts were recorded for this clone. The chain carries TRBV6-1 and TRBJ2-1; D may be TRBD2 (6 bases). The V end was cut by 3 bases, the J end by 1 base, with 13 bases between. The CDR3 extends over 16 amino acids. Germline V CDR1 and CDR2: MNHNS, SASEGT. In DNA, the CDR3 is TGTGCCAGCAGTGAGCGGGACGGACTATCCTACAATGAGCAGTTCTTC. Translated, it gives CASSERDGLSYNEQFF.

The CDR3 bases are TGTGCCAGTAGTATCTTGGTTGGGGCGGGGGGCTTAAACAATGAGCAGTTCTTC. Amino acid sequence: CASSILVGAGGLNNEQFF. The V gene is TRBV19, the J gene TRBJ2-1, with 8 bases matching TRBD2. The CDR3 runs to 18 residues. Unmatched junction bases numbered 15, after V lost 3 bases and J lost 5 bases. In germline, CDR1 is LNHDA, CDR2 SQIVND (reference sequence).

The chain links TRBV3-1 (or the pseudogene TRBV3-2) to TRBJ2-3; 7 nucleotides agree with TRBD2. This CDR3 has 16 amino acids. Germline assignment: CDR1 LGHDT and CDR2 YNNKEL (reference sequence). The V gene end was trimmed by 2 bases and the J gene end by 1 base; junction bases not matched to a gene: 6. CDR3 sequence: CASSQFPLAGTDTQYF. As DNA, the CDR3 is TGTGCCAGCAGCCAATTTCCGCTAGCGGGCACAGATACGCAGTATTTT.

The V call is TRBV11-2, the J call TRBJ2-1; D gene ambiguous. V lost 1 base and J lost 8, with 12 bases in between. This CDR3 is built from 14 residues. Germline V lookup: CDR1 SGHAT, CDR2 FQNNGV. The chain's CDR3 is CASSLASWQYEQFF. CDR3 nucleotide sequence: TGTGCCAGCAGCTTAGCTTCTTGGCAGTATGAGCAGTTCTTC.

The rearrangement links TRBV7-8 to TRBJ2-1; 9 nucleotides align to TRBD2. CDR3 size: 16 residues. After removal of 1 base from V and 6 bases from J, the junction contained 7 bases not matched to a gene. Germline lookup yields CDR1 SGHVS and CDR2 FQNEAQ. CDR3 coding DNA: TGTGCCAGCAGCTTAGTCCCCAGCGGGGGGCCCAATGAGCAGTTCTTC. As protein: CASSLVPSGGPNEQFF.

This chain links TRBV5-1 with TRBJ2-2, with 7 nucleotides matching TRBD1. Germline V CDR1 and CDR2: SGHRS, YFSETQ. Unmatched junction bases numbered 11, after V lost 0 bases and J lost 0 bases. The CDR3 extends over 19 amino acids. DNA of the CDR3: TGCGCCAGCAGCTTGGAGGCAGGGGGTCCCTTCGCGAACACCGGGGAGCTGTTTTTT. Translating gives CASSLEAGGPFANTGELFF.

This chain links TRBV21-1 with TRBJ1-5. TRBV21-1 is marked as a pseudogene. CDR3 size: 15 residues. CDR3 amino acids: CASSPRVGGSQPQHF. CDR3 nucleotides: TGTGCCAGCAGCCCAAGGGTGGGCGGGAGTCAGCCCCAGCATTTT.

The rearrangement joins TRBV4-1 to TRBJ1-4, with a tentative D call TRBD1 (6 bases). Trimming pared 2 bases from V and 0 bases from J, leaving 7 bases between. The germline V gene encodes CDR1 MGHRA and CDR2 YSYEKL. The CDR3 consists of 15 residues. The CDR3 protein is CASSQTGPTNEKLFF. For the CDR3, the DNA is TGCGCCAGCAGCCAAACAGGGCCAACTAATGAAAAACTGTTTTTT.

This rearrangement joins TRBV5-1 to TRBJ2-2; 9 positions match TRBD1. V lost 2 bases and J lost 6; bases outside the gene matches: 8. The CDR3 runs to 16 residues. Germline CDR1 and CDR2: SGHRS and YFSETQ. The CDR3 nucleotides read TGCGCCAGCAGCTTCGCCGGGACAGGGATCTCCGGGGAGCTGTTTTTT. Translating gives CASSFAGTGISGELFF.

The CDR3 region is CASSLGTGYEQYF. The CDR3 coding sequence is TGTGCCAGCAGCTTGGGAACTGGCTACGAGCAGTACTTC. V gene TRBV5-4 combines with J gene TRBJ2-7; D remains unclear. The germline V gene encodes CDR1 SGHNT and CDR2 YYREEE (reference sequence). Trimming removed 0 bases at V and 3 bases at J, with 7 bases between. The CDR3 extends over 13 amino acids. Combining the CDR3 with reference TRBV5-4 and TRBJ2-7 gives the whole variable domain ETGVTQSPTHLIKTRGQQVTLRCSSQSGHNTVSWYQQALGQGPQFIFQYYREEENGRGNFPPRFSGLQFPNYSSELNVNALELDDSALYLCASSLGTGYEQYFGPGTRLTVT.

The gene calls are TRBV28 and TRBJ2-7, with D possibly matching TRBD2 (5 bases). This CDR3 contains 13 residues. Germline CDR1 reads MDHEN; CDR2 reads SYDVKM. Trimming left V 6 bases short and J 2 bases short, with 11 bases between. CDR3 nucleotides: TGTGCCAGCAGCGATACGGGGACCTACGAGCAGTACTTC. Amino acids: CASSDTGTYEQYF.

The genes are TRBV28 and TRBJ2-3, with D perhaps TRBD2 (6 bases). This CDR3 has 15 amino acids. Germline V lookup: CDR1 MDHEN, CDR2 SYDVKM. The V end was cut by 3 bases, the J end by 2 bases, with 12 bases between. The CDR3 spells CASSFRESITDTQYF. CDR3 nucleotide sequence: TGTGCCAGCAGTTTTCGGGAGAGCATCACAGATACGCAGTATTTT.